The clone carrying this TCR beta chain appeared a few times. TCRdb called the 5' RACE reads again in MiXCR, with one record for every CDR3 protein. The sample has approximately 680,000 distinct CDR3 sequences, about 7% seen once. The V gene lost 4 bases and the J gene lost 1 base, with 20 bases spanning the gap. Germline CDR1 is SQVTM and CDR2 is ANQGSEA. This CDR3 contains 17 residues. Healthy Caucasians were all of the donors. The data were obtained in a study of identical twins. These same records also appear under a second study, on yellow fever vaccine responses in identical twins.

The rearrangement joins TRBV29-1 to TRBJ2-4, with D possibly TRBD1 on 6 matching bases. The clonotype comes from a young woman in good health. The specimen sequenced was PBMCs. The chain's CDR3 is CSVVLPQGHSAKNIQYF. CDR3 sequence (DNA): TGCAGCGTTGTCCTACCCCAGGGACATTCCGCCAAAAACATTCAGTACTTC.